Following are 7 T cell receptor beta chains from one sample sequenced in a study of PD-L1 blockade in urothelial cancer (dated by TCRdb to about 2017). The protocol used for the library was the immunoSEQ multiplex PCR assay. TCRdb provides this immuneACCESS table in a form limited to in-frame rearrangements. Some clones are lacking; in checked studies, under half of them reflect an unresolved V gene, and why the rest are absent is not known. Present in this sample are 55,000 to 70,000 clones, approximately 80% of which were seen just once. The ten largest make up almost 4.5% of the sample. Sequencing used PBMCs, obtained around atezolizumab (anti-PD-L1) treatment. These receptors came from a man aged 70-80 years with urothelial cancer.

The chain links TRBV5-4 to TRBJ1-4, with TRBD1 matching 8 bases. The CDR3 contains 14 residues. Germline V gives CDR1 SGHNT, CDR2 YYREEE (reference sequence). V was clipped by 5 bases and J by 7 bases; unmatched bases: 7. The CDR3 is CASSDDRGREKLFF. The CDR3 DNA sequence: TGTGCCAGCAGTGATGACAGGGGACGTGAAAAACTGTTTTTT.

The V call is TRBV2, the J call TRBJ1-4; D is ambiguous. V was clipped by 1 base and J by 10 bases, with 16 bases between them. CDR1 and CDR2 (germline): SNHLY, FYNNEI. The length of the CDR3 is 15 residues. The chain's CDR3 is CASSEEGGRLGKLFF. In nucleotides, the CDR3 is TGTGCCAGCAGTGAAGAAGGAGGCCGGCTGGGAAAACTGTTTTTT.

This sequence joins TRBV5-1 and TRBJ2-1; perhaps TRBD1 as D (6 bases). Deletions cut 5 bases from V and 2 bases from J, with 11 bases between. Germline values: CDR1 SGHRS, CDR2 YFSETQ. The CDR3 runs 14 residues. The DNA for the CDR3 is TGCGCCAGCAGAAAGGGACAAACCTACAATGAGCAGTTCTTC. Its protein product is CASRKGQTYNEQFF.

This clone was counted once. The J gene is TRBJ1-1, the V gene TRBV6-5; no firm D call. Trimming stripped 0 bases from V and 2 bases from J, with 13 bases between. Germline loops: CDR1 MNHEY, CDR2 SVGAGI. CDR3 length: 16 residues. CDR3 coding DNA: TGTGCCAGCAGTTACTCGTATACAACACCAAACACTGAAGCTTTCTTT. Protein product: CASSYSYTTPNTEAFF.

The V gene is TRBV5-1, the J gene TRBJ1-4; D call uncertain. V was pared by 1 base and J by 5 bases, with 15 bases between. The CDR3 covers 16 residues. CDR1 is SGHRS and CDR2 is YFSETQ in the germline V gene. The CDR3 nucleotides read TGCGCCAGCAGCTTGTATTCCGGGTCCCAGAATGAAAAACTGTTTTTT. Its translation: CASSLYSGSQNEKLFF.

V gene TRBV5-1 combines with J gene TRBJ1-2, with D possibly matching TRBD1 (6 bases). The CDR3 runs 16 residues. CDR1 SGHRS and CDR2 YFSETQ come from the germline V gene. Trimming removed 2 bases from V and 2 bases from J, with 16 bases in between. The CDR3 DNA reads TGCGCCAGCAGCTTAATGCAGGGGCCAGGAAACTATGGCTACACCTTC. It translates to CASSLMQGPGNYGYTF.

This rearrangement joins TRBV5-1 to TRBJ2-7, with D tentatively TRBD2 (5 bases). CDR3 length: 14 residues. CDR1 and CDR2 (germline): SGHRS, YFSETQ. The ends were cut back, 0 bases at V and 5 bases at J, with 12 bases in the middle. The CDR3 loop reads CASSLERPWDEQYF. The CDR3 DNA reads TGCGCCAGCAGCTTGGAGCGGCCTTGGGACGAGCAGTACTTC.